This TCR beta chain was identified during a study of neurological immune-mediated disorders. Germline-derived CDR1 and CDR2 are SGHRS and YFSETQ. This CDR3 comprises 13 residues. The V end was cut by 6 bases, the J end by 3 bases, with 12 bases between. TCRdb fed the 5' RACE reads into MiXCR, producing one record per CDR3 protein. The sample lists 55,000 to 70,000 distinct CDR3 sequences, 2.5% to 4% occurring once. The sample holds many counts of this clonotype. Material: PBMCs. The sequence derives from a woman aged 50 to 65 with multiple sclerosis. V is TRBV5-1 and J is TRBJ1-2; D ambiguous. The CDR3 region is CASTPGVDYGYTF. The CDR3 nucleotides are TGCGCCAGCACCCCCGGGGTTGACTATGGCTACACCTTC.